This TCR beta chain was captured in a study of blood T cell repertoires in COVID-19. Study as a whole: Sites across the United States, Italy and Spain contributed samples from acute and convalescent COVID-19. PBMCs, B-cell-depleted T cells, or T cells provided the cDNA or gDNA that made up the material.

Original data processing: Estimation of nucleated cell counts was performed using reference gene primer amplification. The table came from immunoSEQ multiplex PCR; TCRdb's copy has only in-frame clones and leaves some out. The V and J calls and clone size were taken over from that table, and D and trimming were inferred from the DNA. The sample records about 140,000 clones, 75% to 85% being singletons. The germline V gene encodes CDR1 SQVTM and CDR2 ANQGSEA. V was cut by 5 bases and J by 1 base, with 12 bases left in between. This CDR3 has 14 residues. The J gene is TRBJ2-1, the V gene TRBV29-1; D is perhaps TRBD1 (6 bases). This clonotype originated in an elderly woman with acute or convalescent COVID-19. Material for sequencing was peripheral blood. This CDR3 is CSVTQGQSYNEQFF. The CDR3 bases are TGCAGCGTTACGCAGGGACAATCCTACAATGAGCAGTTCTTC.